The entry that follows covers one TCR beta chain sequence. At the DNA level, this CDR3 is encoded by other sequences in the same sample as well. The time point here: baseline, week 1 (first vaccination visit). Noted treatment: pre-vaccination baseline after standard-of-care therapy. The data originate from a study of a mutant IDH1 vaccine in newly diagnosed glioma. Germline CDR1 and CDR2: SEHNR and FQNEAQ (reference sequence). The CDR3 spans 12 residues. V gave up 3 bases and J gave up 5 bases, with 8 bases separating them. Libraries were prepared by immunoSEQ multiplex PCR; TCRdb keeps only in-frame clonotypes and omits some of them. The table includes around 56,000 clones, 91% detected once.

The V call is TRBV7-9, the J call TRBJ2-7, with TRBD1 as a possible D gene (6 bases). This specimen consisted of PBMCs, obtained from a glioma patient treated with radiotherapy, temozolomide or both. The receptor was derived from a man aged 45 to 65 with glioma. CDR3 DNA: TGTGCCAGCAGCTTGACAGGCGACGAGCAGTACTTC. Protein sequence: CASSLTGDEQYF.